This TCR beta chain appears in the sequencing data of a study of blood T cell repertoires in COVID-19. Losses at the gene ends were 7 bases for V and 4 bases for J; bases not matched to a gene: 7. This CDR3 is 13 amino acids long. Looked up from germline, CDR1 is SQVTM and CDR2 is ANQGSEA. Per the original data handling: Nucleated cell number was recorded as an estimate derived from reference gene primer amplification. Generated by immunoSEQ multiplex PCR, the TCRdb table keeps only in-frame clones and is missing some. That table gives V, J and clone size, and the DNA gave D and trimming. The sample yields approximately 290,000 clones, around 90% seen once.

This sequence originates from a woman younger than 45 who had recovered from COVID-19. The sequenced sample consisted of PBMCs or T cells enriched from blood (not recorded which). The rearrangement joins TRBV29-1 to TRBJ2-3; 8 nucleotides align to TRBD1. CDR3 DNA: TGCAGCGGAACCCGGGACAGGTCAGATACGCAGTATTTT. This translates into CSGTRDRSDTQYF.